A single sample gave rise to the 25 T cell receptor beta chains below, sequenced in a study of tumor-infiltrating lymphocytes in primary liver carcinoma. Total RNA (roughly 550 ng) served as template for TCR beta cDNA synthesis primed by a constant-region primer. Three nested multiplex PCR rounds, a slightly modified ARM-PCR, produced the libraries for TCR beta. In the first two PCR rounds, TRBV1-TRBV30 forward primers were paired with a C-beta reverse primer, and each round lasted roughly 9 cycles. TCRdb analysed the multiplex PCR reads with MiXCR anew, one entry per CDR3 protein. The table has 200,000 or so distinct CDR3 sequences, 65% seen once. Out of unsorted whole blood came the blood RNA, and germline DNA was extracted as well. Sequencing was performed on peripheral blood. The receptor source for this set is an older woman with primary liver carcinoma and hepatitis B virus infection.

About this clonotype itself: A much larger clone differs from this one at a single base, so this may be a read error. The CDR3 does not end in the conserved phenylalanine or tryptophan, so this is likely a read error. CDR3 in amino acids: CASIPRGGNNEQFL. The CDR3 DNA reads as TGTGCCAGCATTCCTAGAGGCGGAAACAATGAGCAGTTCCTC. The gene calls are TRBV6-1 and TRBJ2-1; no clear D gene. CDR3 length equals 14 residues. Germline CDR1 reads MNHNS; CDR2 reads SASEGT. Trimming shortened V by 7 bases and J by 5 bases, and 15 bases separated the two germline ends.

On this clonotype itself: One end of the junction varies from germline; a read error may be responsible. The rearrangement uses TRBV11-2 and TRBJ2-2, with D hard to call. CDR3 length: 16 residues. From germline, CDR1 is SGHAT and CDR2 FQNNGV. CDR3 sequence reads: CASSDGRNTYTGELFF. CDR3 in DNA: TGTGCTAGCAGTGACGGACGCAACACGTACACCGGGGAGCTGTTTTTT.

A note on this clonotype: This could be a read error, since a much larger clone is one nucleotide away. The V call is TRBV6-1, the J call TRBJ2-7; 7 nucleotides match TRBD1. From germline, CDR1 is MNHNS and CDR2 SASEGT. CDR3 length: 14 residues. The CDR3, as DNA: TGTGTCAGCAGTTCCTTCGACAGGGTCCACGAGCAGTACTTC. The encoded protein is CVSSSFDRVHEQYF.

The chain couples TRBV5-5 to TRBJ1-2, with D perhaps matching TRBD1 (5 bases). CDR1 and CDR2 (germline): SGHKS, YYEKEE (reference sequence). The CDR3 length is 14 residues. The V and J ends lost 7 bases and 5 bases respectively, with 18 bases between them. CDR3 sequence reads: CASRYDGGGYGYTF. The CDR3 region has the DNA TGTGCCAGCCGCTACGATGGGGGAGGATATGGCTACACCTTC.

This CDR3 reads CASRPASRPQHF. The CDR3 DNA follows: TGTGCCAGCAGACCCGCCTCGCGGCCCCAGCATTTT. The V call is TRBV28, the J call TRBJ1-5, with D unclear. The CDR3 spans 12 residues. Looked up from germline, CDR1 is MDHEN and CDR2 is SYDVKM. Trimming left V 6 bases short and J 9 bases short, with 12 bases between.

Concerning this clonotype itself: A much more abundant neighbour one base away suggests this may be a read error. The chain recombines TRBV4-2 with TRBJ1-4, with a weak D call TRBD1 (6 bases). CDR1 is LGHNA, CDR2 YNFKEQ, per germline. CDR3 size: 15 residues. Trimming left V 4 bases short and J 12 bases short, with 21 bases between. CDR3 protein: CASSLYGGAVGELFF. The CDR3 nucleotides are TGTGCCAGCAGCCTTTACGGGGGGGCAGTCGGAGAACTGTTTTTT.

Notes on this clonotype: An end of the junction does not agree with germline; a read error may underlie this. The chain carries TRBV6-6 and TRBJ1-2; 7 bases are shared with TRBD1. CDR1 and CDR2 from the germline V gene are MNHNY and SVGAGI (reference sequence). The CDR3 has 13 residues. The CDR3 DNA follows: TGTGTCAGCAGTCCGGACAGGAGCCCAGGCTACACCTTC. As protein: CVSSPDRSPGYTF.

In the case of this clonotype: One end of the junction varies from germline; a read error may be responsible. The CDR3 nucleotides are TGTGCCAGAAGCTACATAGCGAAGCCTTTCTTT. Residues: CARSYIAKPFF. The chain uses TRBV11-2 and TRBJ1-1; D unclear. The CDR3 runs 11 residues. Germline V gives CDR1 SGHAT, CDR2 FQNNGV.

The chain carries TRBV11-2 and TRBJ2-3, with D possibly being TRBD1 (5 bases). Germline CDR1 and CDR2: SGHAT and FQNNGV. The CDR3 extends over 13 amino acids. With 5 bases removed from V and 6 bases from J, the gap between germline ends came to 12 bases. CDR3: CASSRSGPDTQYF. The CDR3 bases are TGTGCCAGCAGCCGATCAGGGCCCGATACGCAGTATTTT.

The chain uses TRBV9 and TRBJ2-7, with D perhaps given as TRBD1 or TRBD2 (5 bases each). In germline, CDR1 is SGDLS, CDR2 YYNGEE. Trimming cost V 4 bases and J 0 bases, with 14 bases left between them. CDR3 length: 15 residues. CDR3 bases: TGTGCCAGCAGCCCCTCCGAGGGGAGCTCCTACGAGCAGTACTTC. Protein sequence: CASSPSEGSSYEQYF.

Concerning this clonotype itself: An end of the junction does not agree with germline; a read error may underlie this. The chain's CDR3 is CASSNRGRGNTGKLFF. The DNA for the CDR3 is TGTGCCAGCAGTAACAGGGGGCGCGGGAACACCGGGAAGCTGTTTTTT. This sequence joins TRBV12-3 or TRBV12-4 and TRBJ2-2, with 9 bases matching TRBD1. The CDR3 covers 16 residues.

The chain carries TRBV30 and TRBJ2-7; possible D gene TRBD2, 5 bases. Between the trimmed V and J ends, which lost 0 bases and 4 bases, there was a span of 13 bases. CDR1 is GTSNPN, CDR2 SVGIG, per germline (reference sequence). CDR3 length: 14 amino acids. The CDR3 DNA reads as TGTGCCTGGAGTGTACTCTCGGGGAATTACGAGCAGTACTTC. The encoded protein is CAWSVLSGNYEQYF.

The chain recombines TRBV10-3 with TRBJ2-7, with 7 bases identical to TRBD2. The germline V gene encodes CDR1 ENHRY and CDR2 SYGVKD. Unmatched junction bases numbered 15, after V lost 6 bases and J lost 10 bases. This CDR3 spans 14 amino acids. The CDR3 region is CAISRDYEAGDQYF. The CDR3 DNA is TGTGCCATCAGCAGGGACTATGAGGCCGGCGATCAGTACTTC.

This chain joins TRBV18 and TRBJ2-7, with 12 bases lining up with TRBD1. This CDR3 region has 15 residues. Per germline, CDR1 KGHSH and CDR2 LQKENI. V dropped 4 bases and J dropped 5; count of bases not matched to a gene: 6. The CDR3 DNA follows: TGTGCCAGCTCACGGGTGGGGACAGGGGGCGACGAGCAGTACTTC. Its translation is CASSRVGTGGDEQYF.

A remark on this clonotype: A much larger clone sits a single nucleotide away, making a read error possible. The chain employs TRBV7-8 and TRBJ2-7, with 7 positions matching TRBD2. The V gene's germline CDR1 is SGHVS and CDR2 FQNEAQ. This CDR3 has 15 amino acids. The CDR3 DNA reads as TGTGACAGCAGCAGACTAGCCCGGGCAGGAGGCGAGCAGTACTTC. It encodes CDSSRLARAGGEQYF.

This clonotype showed up many times. Written as DNA, the CDR3 is TGTGCCAGCAGCTCCATCAGGATGCAGACACTTAACTATGGCTACACCTTC. Its protein is CASSSIRMQTLNYGYTF. The V gene is TRBV7-8, the J gene TRBJ1-2, with unresolved D. Germline V lookup: CDR1 SGHVS, CDR2 FQNEAQ. The CDR3 runs 17 residues. V was clipped by 4 bases and J by 1 base, with 19 bases between them.

This clonotype was picked up many times. The chain links TRBV12-3 or TRBV12-4 to TRBJ1-2; possible D gene TRBD1, 5 bases. Trimming left V 1 base short and J 2 bases short, with 8 bases between. This CDR3 spans 14 amino acids. The CDR3 reads CASSLGPGNYGYTF. CDR3 sequence (DNA): TGTGCCAGCAGTTTAGGGCCAGGGAACTATGGCTACACCTTC.

Comments on this clonotype: This may arise from a read error, as a much more abundant clone is one base away. The CDR3 here is CASRRTSWNTGELFF. CDR3 nucleotides: TGTGCCAGCAGACGGACTAGCTGGAACACCGGGGAGCTGTTTTTT. The chain employs TRBV6-1 and TRBJ2-2, with TRBD2 matching over 8 bases. The J segment lost 1 base and the V segment lost 6 bases, leaving 4 bases of the junction unmatched. Germline assignment: CDR1 MNHNS and CDR2 SASEGT. This CDR3 has 15 residues.

This clonotype was detected many times. CDR3 loop: CASSSGTSVSPLQETQYF. Here the CDR3 DNA reads TGTGCCAGCAGCTCCGGGACTAGCGTCTCCCCTTTACAAGAGACCCAGTACTTC. The chain combines TRBV11-3 with TRBJ2-5; 10 bases are shared with TRBD2. This CDR3 comprises 18 residues. Germline CDR1 SGHNT, CDR2 YENEEA. The V and J ends lost 4 bases and 2 bases, in that order; junction bases with no gene match: 13.

Worth noting for this clonotype: A much larger clone lies one base from this, so it may be a read error. The chain carries TRBV6-2 or TRBV6-3 and TRBJ2-7; 8 nucleotides align to TRBD1. V lost 4 bases and J lost 9; bases outside the gene matches: 8. Germline V CDR1 and CDR2: MNHEY, SVGEGT. The CDR3 runs 13 residues. The CDR3 sequence: CASSWDRPGVQYF. In nucleotides, the CDR3 is TGTGCCAGCAGTTGGGACAGGCCGGGGGTGCAGTACTTC.

This chain connects TRBV11-2 to TRBJ1-6; 7 bases are shared with TRBD1. Trimming took 5 bases from V and 5 from J; bases not matched to a gene: 12. Germline V gene sequence: CDR1 SGHAT, CDR2 FQNNGV. The CDR3 sequence is 17 residues long. CDR3 DNA: TGTGCCAGCAGCCTAGGGCATGGACAGGCCCATAATTCACCCCTCCACTTT. It codes for CASSLGHGQAHNSPLHF.

This clonotype was recorded at least ten times. The chain employs TRBV12-3 or TRBV12-4 and TRBJ2-2; 8 nucleotides agree with TRBD2. The CDR3 is 17 residues long. V lost 2 bases to trimming and J lost 7 bases; unmatched junction nucleotides: 12. The DNA of the CDR3 is TGTGCCAGCAGTTTATCGTGGAGTAGCGGGAAGGACGGGGAGCTGTTTTTT. Protein product: CASSLSWSSGKDGELFF.

The chain employs TRBV11-2 and TRBJ2-6; maybe TRBD2 (6 bases). This CDR3 has 16 residues. Trimming left V 2 bases short and J 4 bases short, with 12 bases between. CDR1 and CDR2 (germline): SGHAT, FQNNGV. This chain's CDR3 is CASSLLRGRGANVLTF. The DNA for the CDR3 is TGTGCCAGCAGCTTATTGCGGGGAAGAGGGGCCAACGTCCTGACTTTC.

A note on this clonotype: A junction boundary mismatches the germline segment, possibly from a read error. For the CDR3, the DNA is TGTGTCAGCAGCAGCTCATCGGGCGGCACAGGGAGCTCCTACGAGCAGTACTTC. This gives the protein CVSSSSSGGTGSSYEQYF. The chain employs TRBV11-2 and TRBJ2-7; possibly TRBD1 for D (6 bases). The CDR3 is made up of 18 amino acids. CDR1 is SGHAT, CDR2 FQNNGV, per germline.

A remark on this clonotype: One end of the junction varies from germline; a read error may be responsible. V gene TRBV5-4 combines with J gene TRBJ2-7; D might be TRBD1 (5 bases). CDR1 and CDR2 (germline): SGHNT, YYREEE (reference sequence). The CDR3 runs 14 residues. The CDR3, as DNA: TGTACCAGCAGCCCGGGTGGACATGGGTACGAGCAGTACTTC. Its protein product is CTSSPGGHGYEQYF. The whole variable domain, remainder taken from reference TRBV5-4 and TRBJ2-7, is ETGVTQSPTHLIKTRGQQVTLRCSSQSGHNTVSWYQQALGQGPQFIFQYYREEENGRGNFPPRFSGLQFPNYSSELNVNALELDDSALYLCTSSPGGHGYEQYFGPGTRLTVT.